These 28 T cell receptor beta chains originate from one sample sequenced in a study of vaccination and CD4 T cells after COVID-19. The antigens these receptors bind are not known. Treatment in this sample: 10-day PBMC culture with coronavirus spike peptide pools or control peptides (ViraFEST assay). The assay that was used to sequence DNA from cultured CD4+ T cells was the Oncomine TCR Beta short-read assay. Via MiXCR, TCRdb re-called the PCR reads, giving one row per CDR3 protein. Of about 12,000 distinct CDR3 sequences listed, 40% to 60% are singletons. The specimen was CD4+ T cells from blood, cultured in vitro. Source of these receptors: a human donor who had recovered from COVID-19.

V and J are TRBV7-9 and TRBJ2-2; TRBD1 matches 7 bases. This CDR3 is built from 16 residues. Per the germline V gene, CDR1 is SEHNR and CDR2 is FQNEAQ (reference sequence). V gave up 3 bases and J gave up 3 bases; unmatched junction bases: 7. CDR3 residues: CASSLTGFTHTGELFF. The CDR3 region has the DNA TGTGCCAGCAGCTTGACAGGGTTCACTCACACCGGGGAGCTGTTTTTT.

This chain uses TRBV12-3 or TRBV12-4 with TRBJ1-5, with D uncertain. The CDR3 totals 14 residues. With 3 bases removed from V and 3 bases from J, the gap between germline ends came to 9 bases. CDR3 residues: CASSFIQINQPQHF. The DNA for the CDR3 is TGTGCCAGCAGTTTCATACAGATCAATCAGCCCCAGCATTTT.

Sample share makes this clonotype medium-sized. J is TRBJ2-5 and V is TRBV6-1; D remains ambiguous. Trimming pared 7 bases from V and 3 bases from J, leaving 6 bases between. This CDR3 region has 11 residues. Germline assignment: CDR1 MNHNS and CDR2 SASEGT. CDR3 nucleotide sequence: TGTGCCAGCACTCGAAAAGAGACCCAGTACTTC. Encoded protein: CASTRKETQYF.

The V and J genes are TRBV6-1 and TRBJ1-1, with TRBD1 identical over 7 bases. This CDR3 is 11 amino acids long. CDR1 and CDR2 (germline): MNHNS, SASEGT. With 8 bases clipped from V and 8 bases from J, the junction kept 5 bases outside the gene matches. The DNA of the CDR3 is TGTGCCAGCGGTCGACAGGGCGAAGCTTTCTTT. This gives the protein CASGRQGEAFF.

CDR3 protein: CAISDMGQGDSPLHF. The CDR3 nucleotides are TGTGCCATCAGTGATATGGGACAGGGCGATTCACCCCTCCACTTT. The chain carries TRBV10-3 and TRBJ1-6; 9 bases are a match to TRBD1. The germline gives CDR1 ENHRY, CDR2 SYGVKD. This CDR3 is 15 amino acids long. J lost 8 bases, V lost 3 bases, and 5 bases had no gene match.

This clonotype was detected once. The V call is TRBV7-9, the J call TRBJ2-2, with 11 bases lining up with TRBD1. This CDR3 has 16 amino acids. Germline CDR1 is SEHNR and CDR2 is FQNEAQ (reference sequence). V was clipped by 11 bases and J by 1 base; unmatched bases: 9. Written as DNA, the CDR3 is TGTGCCCTACCTCGGACAGGGGGCCTGAACACCGGGGAGCTGTTTTTT. This encodes CALPRTGGLNTGELFF. Based on the CDR3 plus reference TRBV7-9 and TRBJ2-2, the full variable domain is DTGVSQNPRHKITKRGQNVTFRCDPISEHNRLYWYRQTLGQGPEFLTYFQNEAQLEKSRLLSDRFSAERPKGSFSTLEIQRTEQGDSAMYLCALPRTGGLNTGELFFGEGSRLTVL.

The rearrangement joins TRBV10-3 to TRBJ1-5; tentative D call: TRBD1 (5 bases). V was pared by 5 bases and J by 6 bases, with 17 bases between. There are 15 residues in the CDR3. Germline V gene sequence: CDR1 ENHRY, CDR2 SYGVKD. The CDR3: CAISSQGLRGQPQHF. CDR3 in DNA: TGTGCCATCAGTTCGCAGGGTCTCCGGGGTCAGCCCCAGCATTTT.

The V gene is TRBV7-9, the J gene TRBJ2-6; 8 bases line up with TRBD1. CDR3 size: 18 residues. Unmatched junction bases numbered 12, after V lost 6 bases and J lost 2 bases. Per germline, CDR1 SEHNR and CDR2 FQNEAQ (reference sequence). This chain's CDR3 is CASSTGTGPRTGANVLTF. As DNA, the CDR3 is TGTGCCAGCAGTACCGGGACAGGCCCAAGAACTGGGGCCAACGTCCTGACTTTC.

The chain recombines TRBV7-8 with TRBJ1-1; D is unresolved. V shed 8 bases and J shed 1 base, with 2 bases lying between them. The CDR3 runs 10 residues. Per the germline V gene, CDR1 is SGHVS and CDR2 is FQNEAQ. For the CDR3, the DNA is TGTGCCAGCGGGAACACTGAAGCTTTCTTT. Its protein product is CASGNTEAFF.

Comments on this clonotype: This CDR3 is missing its conserved last phenylalanine or tryptophan, likely due to a read error. This chain joins TRBV7-2 and TRBJ1-6, with D hard to call. The CDR3 runs to 14 residues. The V and J ends lost 5 bases and 4 bases respectively, with 9 bases between them. Germline V CDR1 and CDR2: SGHTA, FQGNSA. The CDR3 is CASSQRIYNSPLHS. Here the CDR3 DNA reads TGTGCCAGCAGCCAAAGGATTTATAATTCACCCCTCCACTCT.

On this clonotype itself: One end of the junction fails to match germline, which may point to a read error. J is TRBJ2-1 and V is TRBV7-6; no reliable D call. Germline V gene data show CDR1 as SGHVS and CDR2 as FNYEAQ. This CDR3 contains 15 residues. This CDR3 is CASSLDGNGYNEQFF. The CDR3 DNA follows: TGTGCTAGCAGCTTAGATGGGAATGGATACAATGAGCAGTTCTTC.

The J gene is TRBJ2-6, the V gene TRBV7-9; 10 positions agree with TRBD1. CDR3 length: 18 amino acids. Germline values: CDR1 SEHNR, CDR2 FQNEAQ (reference sequence). After removal of 5 bases from V and 4 bases from J, the junction contained 11 bases not matched to a gene. The CDR3 nucleotides read TGTGCCAGCAGCCCGAGGGACAGGGGTTCGGGCGGGGCCAACGTCCTGACTTTC. Protein sequence: CASSPRDRGSGGANVLTF. Looking up the rest from reference TRBV7-9 and TRBJ2-6 gives the full variable domain: DTGVSQNPRHKITKRGQNVTFRCDPISEHNRLYWYRQTLGQGPEFLTYFQNEAQLEKSRLLSDRFSAERPKGSFSTLEIQRTEQGDSAMYLCASSPRDRGSGGANVLTFGAGSRLTVL.

Concerning this clonotype itself: At one end the junction does not follow the germline gene, possibly because of a read error. V gene TRBV12-3 or TRBV12-4 combines with J gene TRBJ2-2; TRBD2 aligns across 11 bases. The CDR3 totals 14 residues. This chain's CDR3 is CASRGLADTGELFF. CDR3 coding DNA: TGTGCCAGCAGGGGACTAGCGGACACAGGGGAGCTGTTTTTT.

This clonotype was observed a handful of times. The chain combines TRBV6-5 with TRBJ2-7; perhaps D is TRBD1 or TRBD2 (5 bases each). V dropped 4 bases and J dropped 2 bases, with 9 bases sitting between them. The CDR3 spans 13 residues. Germline V CDR1 and CDR2: MNHEY, SVGAGI. The CDR3 coding sequence is TGTGCCAGCAGTTTAGGGACGGCCTACGAGCAGTACTTC. Translation gives CASSLGTAYEQYF.

CDR3 region: CSAGHRGRGNEQFF. The CDR3 DNA sequence: TGCAGTGCTGGGCACAGGGGGCGAGGGAATGAGCAGTTCTTC. The chain carries TRBV20-1 and TRBJ2-1; 9 nucleotides align to TRBD1. With V trimmed by 5 bases and J by 7 bases, 9 bases remained unmatched. This CDR3 region has 14 residues. In germline, CDR1 is DFQATT, CDR2 SNEGSKA (reference sequence).

This clonotype is large within its sample. The V call is TRBV7-2, the J call TRBJ1-2; TRBD1 might be the D (6 bases). The CDR3 is 13 residues long. Germline V gene data show CDR1 as SGHTA and CDR2 as FQGNSA. V lost 5 bases to trimming and J lost 8 bases, with 15 bases between them. CDR3: CASSPRGIGGYTF. The CDR3 DNA sequence: TGTGCCAGCAGCCCAAGGGGGATCGGCGGCTACACCTTC.

The chain couples TRBV14 to TRBJ2-1; TRBD2 matches at 10 bases. V shed 1 base, J shed 3 bases, and the junction held 6 bases outside the gene matches. Per the germline V gene, CDR1 is SGHDN and CDR2 is FVKESK. This CDR3 contains 17 residues. The CDR3 bases are TGTGCCAGCAGCCAAGTCCTAGCGGGAGTTCTCTACAATGAGCAGTTCTTC. This translates into CASSQVLAGVLYNEQFF.

This clonotype was seen only a few times. V is TRBV6-1 and J is TRBJ1-1, with 7 bases matching TRBD1. The ends lost 6 bases at V and 4 bases at J; junction bases unmatched: 11. Germline V lookup: CDR1 MNHNS, CDR2 SASEGT. The CDR3 is 15 residues long. CDR3 in DNA: TGTGCCAGCAGGGTGACAGGGCGGGGTGCCACTGAAGCTTTCTTT. This translates into CASRVTGRGATEAFF.

The rearrangement joins TRBV30 to TRBJ1-5; maybe TRBD1 (5 bases). This CDR3 is built from 17 residues. Per germline, CDR1 GTSNPN and CDR2 SVGIG (reference sequence). Trimming pared 2 bases from V and 0 bases from J, leaving 17 bases between. CDR3 in DNA: TGTGCCTGGAGTTCGAACAGGATAAAAAATAGCAATCAGCCCCAGCATTTT. Protein sequence: CAWSSNRIKNSNQPQHF.

The chain has TRBV7-2 and TRBJ2-5; 8 nucleotides agree with TRBD2. The germline gives CDR1 SGHTA, CDR2 FQGNSA. The CDR3 runs 15 residues. The trim removed 1 base at V and 5 bases at J, leaving 6 bases unmatched. CDR3 sequence reads: CASSLGSGTVETQYF. The CDR3 nucleotides read TGTGCCAGCAGCTTAGGTAGCGGGACGGTTGAGACCCAGTACTTC.

The chain links TRBV20-1 to TRBJ2-3; D may correspond to TRBD1 or TRBD2 (5 bases each). Germline lookup yields CDR1 DFQATT and CDR2 SNEGSKA (reference sequence). This CDR3 region has 13 residues. Here the CDR3 reads CTGTSSSTDTQYF. The CDR3 DNA sequence: TGCACCGGGACGTCCTCTAGCACAGATACGCAGTATTTT.

This clonotype was found a few times. The V call is TRBV7-2, the J call TRBJ2-3; no clear D gene. V gave up 4 bases and J gave up 2 bases, with 10 bases separating them. Germline V gene lookup returns CDR1 SGHTA and CDR2 FQGNSA. The CDR3 consists of 14 residues. The CDR3 DNA reads TGTGCCAGCAGCTGGTCTCAGAACACAGATACGCAGTATTTT. Protein sequence: CASSWSQNTDTQYF.

This clonotype turned up a few times. The CDR3 protein is CSARDQGQYPSGGYTF. In nucleotides, the CDR3 is TGCAGTGCTAGAGATCAAGGACAATATCCAAGCGGTGGCTACACCTTC. The V call is TRBV20-1, the J call TRBJ1-2; D might be TRBD1 (5 bases). The CDR3 covers 16 residues. V shed 0 bases and J shed 7 bases, with 21 bases lying between them. CDR1 DFQATT and CDR2 SNEGSKA come from the germline V gene (reference sequence).

The chain combines TRBV6-1 with TRBJ2-6, with D perhaps TRBD2 (7 bases). The CDR3 covers 18 residues. V was pared by 6 bases and J by 0 bases, with 18 bases between. In germline, CDR1 is MNHNS, CDR2 SASEGT. The CDR3 region has the DNA TGTGCCAGCAGGAGGAGGGGGGGAATGGTCTCTGGGGCCAACGTCCTGACTTTC. Protein product: CASRRRGGMVSGANVLTF.

This clonotype occurred a few times. This chain uses TRBV19 with TRBJ2-2; the D is unclear. CDR1 is LNHDA and CDR2 is SQIVND in the germline V gene (reference sequence). Trimming took off 5 bases at V and 4 bases at J, with 8 bases between the two ends. The CDR3 consists of 13 residues. CDR3 sequence reads: CASSWASTGELFF. The CDR3 bases are TGTGCCAGTAGTTGGGCTTCCACCGGGGAGCTGTTTTTT.

This clonotype has a handful of counts. The rearrangement uses TRBV20-1 and TRBJ1-2, with D perhaps TRBD1 (5 bases). The CDR3 sequence is 12 residues long. CDR1 and CDR2 from the germline V gene are DFQATT and SNEGSKA (reference sequence). Trimming removed 5 bases from V and 4 bases from J, with 11 bases in between. In nucleotides, the CDR3 is TGCAGTGCTCGTCAGGGTGCCTATGGCTACACCTTC. Translating gives CSARQGAYGYTF.

The gene calls are TRBV6-5 and TRBJ2-7; a weak D match, TRBD1 (6 bases). Germline V gene lookup returns CDR1 MNHEY and CDR2 SVGAGI. The CDR3 has 14 amino acids. V lost 0 bases and J lost 3, with 9 bases in between. In DNA form, the CDR3 reads TGTGCCAGCAGTTACTCACGCAGGGGCTACGAGCAGTACTTC. Its translation: CASSYSRRGYEQYF.

The chain combines TRBV11-2 with TRBJ2-7; D is possibly TRBD2 (6 bases). V was cut by 5 bases and J by 0 bases, with 11 bases left in between. This CDR3 spans 14 amino acids. CDR1 and CDR2 (germline): SGHAT, FQNNGV. For the CDR3, the DNA is TGTGCCAGCAGCCGGGGGACGGACTCCTACGAGCAGTACTTC. This codes for CASSRGTDSYEQYF.